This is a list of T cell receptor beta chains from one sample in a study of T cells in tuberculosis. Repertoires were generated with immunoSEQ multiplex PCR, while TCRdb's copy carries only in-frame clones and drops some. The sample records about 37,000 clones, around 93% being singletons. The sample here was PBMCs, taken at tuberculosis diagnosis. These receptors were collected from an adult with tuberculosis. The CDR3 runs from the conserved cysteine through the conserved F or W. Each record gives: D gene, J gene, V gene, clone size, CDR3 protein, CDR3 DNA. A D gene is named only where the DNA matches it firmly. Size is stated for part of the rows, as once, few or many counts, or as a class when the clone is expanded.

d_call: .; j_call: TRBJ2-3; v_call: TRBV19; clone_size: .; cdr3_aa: CASSPGTDTQYF; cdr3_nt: TGTGCCAGTAGTCCAGGCACAGATACGCAGTATTTT
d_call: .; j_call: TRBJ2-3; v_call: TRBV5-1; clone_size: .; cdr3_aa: CASSLGLASDTQYF; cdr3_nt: TGCGCCAGCAGCTTGGGGCTAGCTTCCGATACGCAGTATTTT
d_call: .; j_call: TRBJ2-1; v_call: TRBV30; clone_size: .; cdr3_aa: CAWSTGDLTYNEQFF; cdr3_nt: TGTGCCTGGAGTACGGGGGACCTCACCTACAATGAGCAGTTCTTC
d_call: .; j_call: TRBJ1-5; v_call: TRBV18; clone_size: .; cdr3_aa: CASSPTQGYSNQPQHF; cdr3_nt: TGTGCCAGCTCACCGACACAGGGCTATAGCAATCAGCCCCAGCATTTT
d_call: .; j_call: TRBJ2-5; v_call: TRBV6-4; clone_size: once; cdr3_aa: CATGVGGGGEETQYF; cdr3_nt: TGTGCCACCGGGGTAGGAGGGGGCGGAGAAGAGACCCAGTACTTC
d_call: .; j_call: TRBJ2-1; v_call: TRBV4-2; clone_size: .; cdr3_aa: CASSQDSQGGPDEQFF; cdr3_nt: TGTGCCAGCAGCCAAGATTCCCAGGGGGGCCCCGATGAGCAGTTCTTC
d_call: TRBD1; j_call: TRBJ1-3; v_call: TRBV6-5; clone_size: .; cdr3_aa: CASSPTGRAGNTIYF; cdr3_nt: TGTGCCAGCAGTCCGACAGGGCGGGCTGGAAACACCATATATTTT
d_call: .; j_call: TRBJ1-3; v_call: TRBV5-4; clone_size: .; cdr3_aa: CASSLGQGKTNTIYF; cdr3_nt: TGTGCCAGCAGCTTAGGGCAGGGCAAAACAAACACCATATATTTT
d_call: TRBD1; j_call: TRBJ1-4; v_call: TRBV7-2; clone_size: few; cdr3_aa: CASSRTGTALNEKLFF; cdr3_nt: TGTGCCAGCAGCCGCACTGGGACAGCTTTAAATGAAAAACTGTTTTTT
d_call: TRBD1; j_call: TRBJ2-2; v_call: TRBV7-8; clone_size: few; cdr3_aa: CASSLAGQGNRELFF; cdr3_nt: TGTGCCAGCAGCTTAGCGGGACAGGGTAACCGGGAGCTGTTTTTT